This entry concerns a single T cell receptor (beta chain). The sample is drawn from a study of blood T cell repertoires in COVID-19. Overall study: Acute and convalescent COVID-19 samples came from the United States, Italy and Spain.

The V gene end was trimmed by 10 bases and the J gene end by 4 bases; junction bases not matched to a gene: 14. There are 15 residues in the CDR3. The germline gives CDR1 SGHRS, CDR2 YFSETQ. The protocol was immunoSEQ multiplex PCR, while the TCRdb copy is restricted to in-frame clones and leaves out a portion. The sample has about 190,000 clones, 65% to 80% seen once; the top ten hold under 15%. J is TRBJ2-1 and V is TRBV5-1, with 7 positions matching TRBD2. The TCR originated in a woman aged 45-60 years with acute or convalescent COVID-19. Sequencing was carried out using peripheral blood. The CDR3 coding sequence is TGCGCCGGCGGGGGTCGGGACCTACCTTACAATGAGCAGTTCTTC. It translates to CAGGGRDLPYNEQFF.